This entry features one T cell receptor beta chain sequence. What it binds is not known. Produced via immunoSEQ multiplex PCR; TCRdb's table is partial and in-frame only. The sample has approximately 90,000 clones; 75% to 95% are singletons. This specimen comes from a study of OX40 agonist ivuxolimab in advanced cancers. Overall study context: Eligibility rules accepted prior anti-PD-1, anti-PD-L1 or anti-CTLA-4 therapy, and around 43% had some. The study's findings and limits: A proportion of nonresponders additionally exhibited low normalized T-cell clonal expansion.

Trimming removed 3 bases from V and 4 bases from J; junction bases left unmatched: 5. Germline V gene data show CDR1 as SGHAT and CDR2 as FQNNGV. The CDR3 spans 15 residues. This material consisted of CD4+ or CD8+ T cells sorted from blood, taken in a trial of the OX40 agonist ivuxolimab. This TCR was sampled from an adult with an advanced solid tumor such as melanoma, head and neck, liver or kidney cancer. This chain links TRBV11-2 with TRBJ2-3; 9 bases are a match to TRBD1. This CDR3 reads CASSFGTGRSDTQYF. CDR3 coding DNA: TGTGCCAGCAGCTTCGGGACAGGGAGGTCAGATACGCAGTATTTT. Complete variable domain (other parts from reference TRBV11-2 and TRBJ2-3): EAGVAQSPRYKIIEKRQSVAFWCNPISGHATLYWYQQILGQGPKLLIQFQNNGVVDDSQLPKDRFSAERLKGVDSTLKIQPAKLEDSAVYLCASSFGTGRSDTQYFGPGTRLTVL.